Reported below is one TCR beta chain. Its antigen is unidentified. This entry comes from a study of siplizumab effects on memory and regulatory T cells. Study-wide points: The authors did not confirm suppressive function in proliferating Tregs from siplizumab cultures. The study found naive T cells seemingly more diverse than memory cells and seemingly major alloresponse contributors.

Measured with immunoSEQ multiplex PCR; TCRdb has only the in-frame clones, and not every one. This repertoire shows around 95,000 clones, about 91% found once; its top ten account for 0.15%. The junction had 9 bases not matched to a gene; V was cut back by 3 bases and J by 5 bases. The CDR3 totals 15 residues. Germline V gene sequence: CDR1 MNHEY, CDR2 SVGAGI. V is TRBV6-5 and J is TRBJ1-1, with 7 bases identical to TRBD1. Sequences were obtained from CD4+ T cells sorted from blood. The receptor was derived from a human donor in good health. CDR3 amino acids: CASSYQNRGGTEAFF. The CDR3 DNA reads TGTGCCAGCAGTTATCAAAACAGGGGAGGGACTGAAGCTTTCTTT.